This TCR beta chain was obtained from a study of technical replicates of blood from several donors. Trimming cost V 7 bases and J 7 bases, with 20 bases left between them. Germline V gene lookup returns CDR1 MDHEN and CDR2 SYDVKM. This CDR3 is built from 15 residues. Only one count was recorded for this clone. TCRdb's table, derived via immunoSEQ multiplex PCR, lists solely in-frame clones and lacks some. The profile covers 75,000 to 90,000 clones, with 95% appearing a single time and roughly 0.34% taken by the ten largest. The chain carries TRBV28 and TRBJ2-1; no definite D call. Sequenced sample: T cells isolated from PBMCs. The TCR was taken from a human donor in good health. This CDR3 reads CASTAPEKSWNEQFF. The CDR3 nucleotides read TGTGCCAGCACCGCGCCCGAAAAAAGTTGGAATGAGCAGTTCTTC.